This T cell receptor beta chain was observed in a study of blood T cell repertoires in COVID-19. The overall study: Sources were T cells, B-cell-depleted T cells, or PBMCs; the material itself was cDNA or gDNA.

Some clones are missing from TCRdb's copy, which holds only in-frame ones; the method was immunoSEQ multiplex PCR. The sample gives about 210,000 clones, around 84% of which show up once; under 20% is in the top ten. Either two negative PCRs, clearance, or symptom resolution qualified Cohort 3 donors as recovered. Sequenced material: PBMCs or T cells enriched from blood (not recorded which). The receptor's source is a man aged 40-49 years who had recovered from COVID-19.

CDR3 loop: CASSQDSRKNIQYF. The CDR3 coding sequence is TGCGCCAGCAGTCAAGACTCAAGAAAAAACATTCAGTACTTC. This chain uses TRBV23-1 with TRBJ2-4; D ambiguous. TRBV23-1 is assigned to the ORF class and has an uncertain function. Trimming stripped 2 bases from V and 4 bases from J, with 9 bases between. This CDR3 is 14 amino acids long.